The 32 T cell receptor beta chains reported below all come from one sample, sequenced in a study of technical replicates of blood from a handful of donors. TCRdb's copy holds only in-frame clones and misses some; the assay was immunoSEQ multiplex PCR. The sample holds under 90,000 clones, 85% to 95% seen once. The specimen was T cells isolated from PBMCs. The receptor set was obtained from a human donor in good health.

The chain carries TRBV11-2 and TRBJ1-2; 7 bases line up with TRBD1. The trim removed 5 bases at V and 4 bases at J, leaving 7 bases unmatched. The CDR3 is 14 residues long. Germline CDR1 and CDR2: SGHAT and FQNNGV. CDR3 sequence: CASSATGEGYGYTF. For the CDR3, the DNA is TGTGCCAGCAGCGCTACAGGGGAAGGCTATGGCTACACCTTC.

V gene TRBV2 combines with J gene TRBJ2-7; D possibly corresponds to TRBD2 (5 bases). Germline V CDR1 and CDR2: SNHLY, FYNNEI. V was clipped by 0 bases and J by 0 bases, with 27 bases between them. CDR3 length equals 21 residues. CDR3 sequence (DNA): TGTGCCAGCAGTGAAGCGCTTCATGTTGAACCAAAGGTACGGGGCTCCTACGAGCAGTACTTC. Protein sequence: CASSEALHVEPKVRGSYEQYF.

The chain combines TRBV7-9 with TRBJ2-7, with 9 positions matching TRBD1. Germline values: CDR1 SEHNR, CDR2 FQNEAQ (reference sequence). This CDR3 has 15 amino acids. Trimming removed 1 base from V and 3 bases from J; junction bases left unmatched: 4. The CDR3 DNA sequence: TGTGCCAGCAGCTTAGTAAGGACAGGGGTCTACGAGCAGTACTTC. Translation gives CASSLVRTGVYEQYF.

The chain joins TRBV6-5 to TRBJ2-7; the D gene is possibly TRBD1 (6 bases). V lost 11 bases and J lost 1, with 15 bases in between. The germline V gene has CDR1 MNHEY and CDR2 SVGAGI. This CDR3 is built from 13 residues. The CDR3: CASGRGKSYEQYF. CDR3 in DNA: TGTGCCTCTGGTAGGGGGAAGTCCTACGAGCAGTACTTC.

The rearrangement uses TRBV6-6 and TRBJ2-4; weak D call: TRBD2 (6 bases). Looked up from germline, CDR1 is MNHNY and CDR2 is SVGAGI (reference sequence). Between the trimmed V and J ends, which lost 5 bases and 6 bases, there was a span of 20 bases. The CDR3 length is 16 residues. CDR3 loop: CASSKGGVEIGNIQYF. The DNA of the CDR3 is TGTGCCAGCAGTAAGGGCGGGGTTGAGATTGGAAACATTCAGTACTTC.

This clone was seen only once. V gene TRBV27 combines with J gene TRBJ1-1; 7 positions agree with TRBD1. With V trimmed by 5 bases and J by 7 bases, 13 bases remained unmatched. Germline CDR1 reads MNHEY; CDR2 reads SMNVEV (reference sequence). The CDR3 consists of 15 residues. CDR3 bases: TGTGCCAGCAGTGTATTGGTAGGGACAGAGGGTGAAGCTTTCTTT. Its translation is CASSVLVGTEGEAFF.

The chain couples TRBV2 to TRBJ2-7; the D gene is possibly TRBD2 (5 bases). Germline CDR1 and CDR2: SNHLY and FYNNEI. The CDR3 loop spans 13 amino acids. Trimming shortened V by 4 bases and J by 2 bases, and 9 bases separated the two germline ends. The CDR3 here is CASSASPAYEQYF. CDR3 nucleotide sequence: TGTGCCAGCAGTGCTAGCCCTGCCTACGAGCAGTACTTC. The whole variable domain, remainder taken from reference TRBV2 and TRBJ2-7, is EPEVTQTPSHQVTQMGQEVILRCVPISNHLYFYWYRQILGQKVEFLVSFYNNEISEKSEIFDDQFSVERPDGSNFTLKIRSTKLEDSAMYFCASSASPAYEQYFGPGTRLTVT.

This chain joins TRBV11-2 and TRBJ2-2; 9 bases line up with TRBD1. V lost 0 bases to trimming and J lost 4 bases; unmatched junction nucleotides: 6. CDR3 length equals 17 residues. Germline assignment: CDR1 SGHAT and CDR2 FQNNGV. The CDR3 DNA is TGTGCCAGCAGCTTAGAAGGGGACAGGGTTCGCACCGGGGAGCTGTTTTTT. Protein sequence: CASSLEGDRVRTGELFF.

The chain couples TRBV2 to TRBJ2-1; TRBD2 matches 7 bases. V shed 3 bases and J 0 bases; nucleotides not matched to a gene: 8. The CDR3 runs 17 residues. Germline CDR1 SNHLY, CDR2 FYNNEI. The CDR3 loop is CASSDTRLALSYNEQFF. CDR3 nucleotides: TGTGCCAGCAGTGATACCCGACTAGCCCTCTCCTACAATGAGCAGTTCTTC. Supplemented by reference TRBV2 and TRBJ2-1, the full variable domain reads EPEVTQTPSHQVTQMGQEVILRCVPISNHLYFYWYRQILGQKVEFLVSFYNNEISEKSEIFDDQFSVERPDGSNFTLKIRSTKLEDSAMYFCASSDTRLALSYNEQFFGPGTRLTVL.

V gene TRBV28 combines with J gene TRBJ2-5; TRBD2 might be the D (5 bases). Looked up from germline, CDR1 is MDHEN and CDR2 is SYDVKM. V lost 5 bases and J 1 base, leaving 11 bases between the germline ends. The CDR3 has 14 amino acids. This chain's CDR3 is CASSPSRGQETQYF. DNA for the CDR3: TGTGCCAGCAGTCCCTCCCGGGGCCAAGAGACCCAGTACTTC. The full variable domain, in which reference TRBV28 and TRBJ2-5 provide the parts outside the CDR3, is DVKVTQSSRYLVKRTGEKVFLECVQDMDHENMFWYRQDPGLGLRLIYFSYDVKMKEKGDIPEGYSVSREKKERFSLILESASTNQTSMYLCASSPSRGQETQYFGPGTRLLVL.

The rearrangement joins TRBV7-8 to TRBJ2-7, with D possibly matching TRBD2 (7 bases). CDR1 is SGHVS and CDR2 is FQNEAQ in the germline V gene. The CDR3 covers 12 residues. With 5 bases removed from V and 9 bases from J, the gap between germline ends came to 14 bases. As DNA, the CDR3 is TGTGCCAGCAGCCAGAGGGGGGGAGGGCAGTACTTC. Amino acid sequence: CASSQRGGGQYF.

V and J are TRBV29-1 and TRBJ2-7; tentative D call: TRBD1 (6 bases). V was cut by 7 bases and J by 0 bases, with 10 bases left in between. The germline V gene has CDR1 SQVTM and CDR2 ANQGSEA. The CDR3 totals 12 residues. The CDR3 is CSGSTGSYEQYF. The DNA for the CDR3 is TGCAGCGGGTCGACAGGCTCCTACGAGCAGTACTTC.

The chain joins TRBV9 to TRBJ2-1; D may be TRBD2 (5 bases). The CDR3 runs to 13 residues. V lost 2 bases and J 8 bases, leaving 11 bases between the germline ends. Per the germline V gene, CDR1 is SGDLS and CDR2 is YYNGEE. DNA for the CDR3: TGTGCCAGCAGCGTGGGTTTCGGGGATGAGCAGTTCTTC. This codes for CASSVGFGDEQFF.

The chain combines TRBV29-1 with TRBJ2-3, with TRBD1 matching 8 bases. The CDR3 length is 11 residues. With V trimmed by 5 bases and J by 6 bases, 1 base remained unmatched. CDR1 is SQVTM and CDR2 is ANQGSEA in the germline V gene. CDR3 in DNA: TGCAGCGTTTACAGGGGGGATACGCAGTATTTT. This gives the protein CSVYRGDTQYF.

This chain connects TRBV6-1 to TRBJ2-7; a possible D gene is TRBD1 (5 bases). Looked up from germline, CDR1 is MNHNS and CDR2 is SASEGT. Trimming removed 8 bases at V and 7 bases at J, with 15 bases between. CDR3 length equals 12 residues. The CDR3 is CASEDTAVEQYF. In DNA, the CDR3 is TGTGCCAGCGAGGACACCGCTGTTGAGCAGTACTTC.

The chain has TRBV27 and TRBJ2-2; D gene uncertain. CDR1 MNHEY and CDR2 SMNVEV come from the germline V gene (reference sequence). Trimming cost V 5 bases and J 1 base, with 11 bases left between them. The CDR3 totals 15 residues. For the CDR3, the DNA is TGTGCCAGCAGTCCCCGGAGCCAGAACACCGGGGAGCTGTTTTTT. Encoded protein: CASSPRSQNTGELFF.

The chain is built from TRBV5-4 and TRBJ1-2; D may be TRBD1 (5 bases). Trimming shortened V by 4 bases and J by 8 bases, and 15 bases separated the two germline ends. The CDR3 consists of 13 residues. CDR1 and CDR2 from the germline V gene are SGHNT and YYREEE (reference sequence). CDR3 residues: CASSLEGVGGYTF. The CDR3 DNA sequence: TGTGCCAGCAGCCTAGAAGGGGTAGGGGGCTACACCTTC.

Comment on this clone: Germline and junction disagree at one end, which may indicate a read error. V gene TRBV18 combines with J gene TRBJ1-5, with D perhaps matching TRBD1 (5 bases). The germline V gene encodes CDR1 KGHSH and CDR2 LQKENI. The CDR3 is made up of 15 amino acids. The CDR3 DNA reads TGTGCCAGCTCTCCACAGGAGGATAGCAATCAGCCCCAGCATTTT. Translating gives CASSPQEDSNQPQHF.

The chain employs TRBV2 and TRBJ2-1; the match to TRBD2 covers 7 bases. CDR1 and CDR2 (germline): SNHLY, FYNNEI. The CDR3 extends over 12 amino acids. V lost 4 bases, J lost 6 bases, and 0 bases stayed unmatched. This chain's CDR3 is CASSGTSNEQFF. CDR3 DNA sequence: TGTGCCAGCAGTGGGACTAGCAATGAGCAGTTCTTC.

The rearrangement uses TRBV2 and TRBJ2-1; maybe TRBD2 (5 bases). V was shortened by 7 bases and J by 7 bases, with 17 bases between the two germline ends. CDR1 SNHLY and CDR2 FYNNEI come from the germline V gene. This CDR3 is built from 14 residues. The CDR3 loop is CASTLADLSNEQFF. The CDR3 DNA reads TGTGCCAGCACGCTAGCCGATTTGTCTAATGAGCAGTTCTTC.

This chain links TRBV9 with TRBJ2-1; 8 bases map to TRBD2. CDR1 is SGDLS and CDR2 is YYNGEE in the germline V gene. This CDR3 spans 17 amino acids. V was clipped by 0 bases and J by 0 bases; unmatched bases: 5. The DNA for the CDR3 is TGTGCCAGCAGCGTAGCCGGGAGGGCAGACTCCTACAATGAGCAGTTCTTC. This translates into CASSVAGRADSYNEQFF.

The V gene is TRBV19, the J gene TRBJ2-3, with D possibly matching TRBD2 (6 bases). The length of the CDR3 is 14 residues. V lost 7 bases, J lost 1 base, and 12 bases lay in between. Germline V gene sequence: CDR1 LNHDA, CDR2 SQIVND (reference sequence). CDR3 in DNA: TGTGCCAGTACGATGGAGGGCCGCACAGATACGCAGTATTTT. Its protein is CASTMEGRTDTQYF.

The chain joins TRBV9 to TRBJ2-7; the match to TRBD1 covers 9 bases. V gave up 0 bases and J gave up 3 bases; unmatched junction bases: 7. Germline V gives CDR1 SGDLS, CDR2 YYNGEE. The CDR3 sequence is 16 residues long. The CDR3 DNA follows: TGTGCCAGCAGCGTAGCGCCGGGACAGGGATTCTACGAGCAGTACTTC. Translating it yields CASSVAPGQGFYEQYF.

In its sample, this clone was seen once. The chain uses TRBV25-1 and TRBJ2-2; 8 bases map to TRBD2. The germline V gene has CDR1 MGHDK and CDR2 SYGVNS. This CDR3 contains 15 residues. J lost 5 bases, V lost 6 bases, and 8 bases had no gene match. The CDR3, as DNA: TGTGCCAGCAGCAACAGCGGGAGCCCGACCGGGGAGCTGTTTTTT. Its translation: CASSNSGSPTGELFF. Full variable domain (rest looked up from reference TRBV25-1 and TRBJ2-2): EADIYQTPRYLVIGTGKKITLECSQTMGHDKMYWYQQDPGMELHLIHYSYGVNSTEKGDLSSESTVSRIRTEHFPLTLESARPSHTSQYLCASSNSGSPTGELFFGEGSRLTVL.

The V and J genes are TRBV7-2 and TRBJ1-5, with D maybe TRBD1 (5 bases). Germline-derived CDR1 and CDR2 are SGHTA and FQGNSA. V was pared by 2 bases and J by 5 bases, with 13 bases between. This CDR3 spans 15 amino acids. The CDR3 DNA is TGTGCCAGCAGCTTATTAGGGGTGGCGGATCAGCCCCAGCATTTT. Translating it yields CASSLLGVADQPQHF.

This chain connects TRBV2 to TRBJ1-6; no firm D call. V was clipped by 6 bases and J by 7 bases, with 10 bases between them. CDR1 is SNHLY and CDR2 is FYNNEI in the germline V gene. The CDR3 spans 13 residues. DNA for the CDR3: TGTGCCAGCAGCCCTTCCCCCAATTCACCCCTCCACTTT. Translated, it gives CASSPSPNSPLHF. Full variable domain (rest looked up from reference TRBV2 and TRBJ1-6): EPEVTQTPSHQVTQMGQEVILRCVPISNHLYFYWYRQILGQKVEFLVSFYNNEISEKSEIFDDQFSVERPDGSNFTLKIRSTKLEDSAMYFCASSPSPNSPLHFGNGTRLTVT.

The chain couples TRBV9 to TRBJ1-4; 8 nucleotides line up with TRBD1. The CDR3 is made up of 20 amino acids. Per the germline V gene, CDR1 is SGDLS and CDR2 is YYNGEE. J lost 0 bases, V lost 3 bases, and 16 bases had no gene match. CDR3 sequence: CASSEREQGDIFTTNEKLFF. CDR3 sequence (DNA): TGTGCCAGCAGCGAACGCGAACAGGGGGATATATTTACAACTAATGAAAAACTGTTTTTT.

This rearrangement joins TRBV2 to TRBJ2-7, with TRBD2 matching 7 bases. The CDR3 totals 12 residues. With V trimmed by 6 bases and J by 6 bases, 5 bases remained unmatched. Germline V gives CDR1 SNHLY, CDR2 FYNNEI. CDR3 sequence: CASRGLDVEQYF. The CDR3 nucleotides are TGTGCCAGCAGAGGACTAGATGTCGAGCAGTACTTC.

The chain employs TRBV7-9 and TRBJ2-3, with a weak D call TRBD1 (7 bases). CDR1 and CDR2 from the germline V gene are SEHNR and FQNEAQ (reference sequence). The CDR3 sequence is 17 residues long. Trimming removed 5 bases at V and 0 bases at J, with 18 bases between. The CDR3 region is CASSALKGAGSTDTQYF. CDR3 nucleotides: TGTGCCAGCAGCGCCCTAAAGGGGGCGGGGAGCACAGATACGCAGTATTTT.

The chain recombines TRBV28 with TRBJ2-2, with 8 bases fitting TRBD1. V lost 7 bases, J lost 2 bases, and 6 bases stayed unmatched. The CDR3 has 15 amino acids. Germline V CDR1 and CDR2: MDHEN, SYDVKM. The CDR3 DNA follows: TGTGCCAGCATGGTAGGGACAGGTAACACCGGGGAGCTGTTTTTT. Translated: CASMVGTGNTGELFF. The whole variable domain, filled in from reference TRBV28 and TRBJ2-2, reads DVKVTQSSRYLVKRTGEKVFLECVQDMDHENMFWYRQDPGLGLRLIYFSYDVKMKEKGDIPEGYSVSREKKERFSLILESASTNQTSMYLCASMVGTGNTGELFFGEGSRLTVL.

The J gene is TRBJ1-2, the V gene TRBV27, with D unresolved. Germline V gives CDR1 MNHEY, CDR2 SMNVEV (reference sequence). V lost 6 bases and J 2 bases, leaving 22 bases between the germline ends. The CDR3 covers 17 residues. In DNA form, the CDR3 reads TGTGCCAGCAGCTTACGGTACGCGGCAGCTTCAAACTATGGCTACACCTTC. The encoded protein is CASSLRYAAASNYGYTF.

This clone occurred once. The chain is built from TRBV19 and TRBJ1-1, with TRBD1 matching over 8 bases. Per the germline V gene, CDR1 is LNHDA and CDR2 is SQIVND (reference sequence). This CDR3 has 17 residues. The trim removed 7 bases at V and 0 bases at J, leaving 13 bases unmatched. The CDR3 region is CASTPRAGGVMNTEAFF. Here the CDR3 DNA reads TGTGCCAGTACCCCTCGCGCAGGGGGCGTTATGAACACTGAAGCTTTCTTT.